Following are 24 T cell receptor beta chains from one sample sequenced in a study of beta chain features in type 1 diabetes. The authors reverse transcribed all of the isolated RNA, so sequencing captured expressed TCRB transcripts. TCRdb keeps only in-frame clones here, not all; method: immunoSEQ multiplex PCR. The table records about 400,000 clones, around an eighth of them present only once. The sequenced sample consisted of naive CD4+ T cells from blood. These receptors were obtained from a young man in good health.

The chain carries TRBV30 and TRBJ1-4; D is unresolved. The CDR3 contains 14 residues. Trimming removed 2 bases at V and 1 base at J, with 8 bases between. Germline V CDR1 and CDR2: GTSNPN, SVGIG (reference sequence). CDR3 bases: TGTGCCTGGAGTTTTCGGGGAACTAATGAAAAACTGTTTTTT. Its translation: CAWSFRGTNEKLFF.

The count of this clone is one. This chain uses TRBV7-3 with TRBJ2-7, with D maybe TRBD2 (6 bases). V lost 5 bases, J lost 4 bases, and 15 bases lay in between. Germline loops: CDR1 SGHTA, CDR2 FQGTGA. The CDR3 covers 14 residues. This chain's CDR3 is CASSPQGGGYEQYF. In DNA form, the CDR3 reads TGTGCCAGCAGCCCGCAGGGTGGAGGGTACGAGCAGTACTTC.

The genes are TRBV4-2 and TRBJ1-3; D is uncertain. The germline gives CDR1 LGHNA, CDR2 YNFKEQ. The V end was cut by 0 bases, the J end by 7 bases, with 13 bases between. This CDR3 has 15 residues. This chain's CDR3 is CASSQDLGSWNTIYF. CDR3 DNA: TGTGCCAGCAGCCAAGATTTGGGCAGCTGGAACACCATATATTTT.

This rearrangement joins TRBV7-3 to TRBJ2-5; weak D call: TRBD1 (8 bases). The V end lost 5 bases, the J end lost 5 bases, and 15 bases lay between the germline ends. The CDR3 length is 14 residues. Germline lookup yields CDR1 SGHTA and CDR2 FQGTGA. The CDR3 coding sequence is TGTGCCAGCAGCGGACAGGGAGGGTGGGAGACCCAGTACTTC. It encodes CASSGQGGWETQYF.

This clone showed up just a few times. CDR3: CASSQPDRGLLYSNQPQHF. CDR3 DNA sequence: TGCGCCAGCAGCCAACCGGACAGGGGGCTCCTCTATAGCAATCAGCCCCAGCATTTT. The V call is TRBV4-1, the J call TRBJ1-5, with 11 bases matching TRBD1. Germline assignment: CDR1 MGHRA and CDR2 YSYEKL. The ends lost 2 bases at V and 0 bases at J; junction bases unmatched: 9. The CDR3 covers 19 residues.

The rearrangement joins TRBV7-2 to TRBJ2-1; TRBD1 might be the D (6 bases). Germline values: CDR1 SGHTA, CDR2 FQGNSA. V lost 5 bases and J lost 2, with 13 bases in between. This CDR3 has 15 amino acids. CDR3 coding DNA: TGTGCCAGCAGCCCCCGGACAGCTACCTACAATGAGCAGTTCTTC. Translating it yields CASSPRTATYNEQFF.

The chain uses TRBV7-3 and TRBJ2-1; D gene ambiguous. Trimming stripped 5 bases from V and 1 base from J, with 6 bases between. The germline CDR1 and CDR2 sequences are SGHTA and FQGTGA. This CDR3 has 13 residues. CDR3 sequence: CASSTGSYNEQFF. CDR3 coding DNA: TGTGCCAGCAGCACCGGGTCCTACAATGAGCAGTTCTTC.

The chain joins TRBV5-1 to TRBJ2-3, with TRBD2 matching 7 bases. The germline CDR1 and CDR2 sequences are SGHRS and YFSETQ. The V and J ends lost 7 bases and 2 bases, in that order; junction bases with no gene match: 4. The CDR3 has 13 residues. The CDR3 DNA is TGCGCCAGCGGGGGGGAGAACACAGATACGCAGTATTTT. This sequence encodes CASGGENTDTQYF.

This clone was observed a few times. V usage is TRBV9 and J usage is TRBJ2-2, with 10 bases matching TRBD2. This CDR3 contains 18 residues. Unmatched junction bases numbered 9, after V lost 0 bases and J lost 4 bases. CDR1 is SGDLS and CDR2 is YYNGEE in the germline V gene. CDR3 protein: CASSVAASGSVFTGELFF. The CDR3 DNA reads TGTGCCAGCAGCGTAGCGGCTAGCGGGAGTGTCTTCACCGGGGAGCTGTTTTTT. The full variable domain, completed using reference TRBV9 and TRBJ2-2, is DSGVTQTPKHLITATGQRVTLRCSPRSGDLSVYWYQQSLDQGLQFLIQYYNGEERAKGNILERFSAQQFPDLHSELNLSSLELGDSALYFCASSVAASGSVFTGELFFGEGSRLTVL.

The V call is TRBV6-5, the J call TRBJ2-6; TRBD2 might be the D (6 bases). The CDR3 loop spans 14 amino acids. V was pared by 6 bases and J by 2 bases, with 8 bases between. Germline V gene lookup returns CDR1 MNHEY and CDR2 SVGAGI. Written as DNA, the CDR3 is TGTGCCAGCAGGGGACTGCCTGGGGCCAACGTCCTGACTTTC. Translation: CASRGLPGANVLTF.

The chain employs TRBV29-1 and TRBJ2-7; D is unclear. The germline V gene encodes CDR1 SQVTM and CDR2 ANQGSEA. The CDR3 totals 13 residues. V gave up 3 bases and J gave up 3 bases, with 12 bases separating them. The chain's CDR3 is CSVEFRSGYEQYF. The CDR3 DNA sequence: TGCAGCGTTGAGTTCCGATCGGGCTACGAGCAGTACTTC.

V is TRBV18 and J is TRBJ1-2; the D gene is possibly TRBD1 (6 bases). This CDR3 has 17 amino acids. Germline V CDR1 and CDR2: KGHSH, LQKENI. Trimming removed 1 base from V and 0 bases from J, with 15 bases in between. The CDR3 loop is CASSPLTGQTTNYGYTF. The CDR3, as DNA: TGTGCCAGCTCACCACTTACAGGGCAAACCACTAACTATGGCTACACCTTC.

In nucleotides, the CDR3 is TGTGCCAGCAGCTCCCCGGGACTAGCGACCGGAAGCTCCTACAATGAGCAGTTCTTC. It encodes CASSSPGLATGSSYNEQFF. The V gene is TRBV7-2, the J gene TRBJ2-1, with 10 positions matching TRBD2. This CDR3 region has 19 residues. Germline V gene lookup returns CDR1 SGHTA and CDR2 FQGNSA. J lost 0 bases, V lost 4 bases, and 12 bases had no gene match.

This clone was found many times. The junction departs from the called germline gene at one end, perhaps through a read error. The genes are TRBV28 and TRBJ2-5, with D uncertain. This CDR3 region has 10 residues. The germline gives CDR1 MDHEN, CDR2 SYDVKM. The DNA of the CDR3 is TGTGCCAGCAGTGCCATATCCGTAGACTTC. Its protein product is CASSAISVDF.

In this sample, this clone turned up a few times. V and J are TRBV28 and TRBJ2-7; 8 bases align to TRBD1. Germline assignment: CDR1 MDHEN and CDR2 SYDVKM. The CDR3 contains 15 residues. V was clipped by 6 bases and J by 1 base; unmatched bases: 8. The CDR3 sequence is CASRKQGDLSYEQYF. Here the CDR3 DNA reads TGTGCCAGCAGGAAACAGGGGGATTTGTCCTACGAGCAGTACTTC.

V is TRBV7-2 and J is TRBJ2-5; 8 positions agree with TRBD1. Losses at the gene ends were 1 base for V and 7 bases for J; bases not matched to a gene: 5. The germline CDR1 and CDR2 sequences are SGHTA and FQGNSA. This CDR3 has 14 amino acids. The CDR3 bases are TGTGCCAGCAGCTTAGACCGGGACAGGATGACCCAGTACTTC. Its translation: CASSLDRDRMTQYF. Together with reference TRBV7-2 and TRBJ2-5, the CDR3 gives the full variable domain: GAGVSQSPSNKVTEKGKDVELRCDPISGHTALYWYRQSLGQGLEFLIYFQGNSAPDKSGLPSDRFSAERTGGSVSTLTIQRTQQEDSAVYLCASSLDRDRMTQYFGPGTRLLVL.

V usage is TRBV5-1 and J usage is TRBJ2-7; 9 nucleotides agree with TRBD2. Germline trimming cut 0 bases from V and 4 bases from J; bases unmatched to any gene: 14. The V gene's germline CDR1 is SGHRS and CDR2 YFSETQ. The length of the CDR3 is 18 residues. The CDR3 loop is CASSLEKVAGAFRYEQYF. The CDR3 DNA reads TGCGCCAGCAGCTTGGAGAAGGTAGCGGGAGCTTTTCGGTACGAGCAGTACTTC. Full variable domain (outside the CDR3, taken from reference TRBV5-1 and TRBJ2-7): KAGVTQTPRYLIKTRGQQVTLSCSPISGHRSVSWYQQTPGQGLQFLFEYFSETQRNKGNFPGRFSGRQFSNSRSEMNVSTLELGDSALYLCASSLEKVAGAFRYEQYFGPGTRLTVT.

The gene calls are TRBV27 and TRBJ2-3; 8 bases align to TRBD2. There are 20 residues in the CDR3. V lost 4 bases, J lost 0 bases, and 18 bases stayed unmatched. CDR1 and CDR2 (germline): MNHEY, SMNVEV (reference sequence). For the CDR3, the DNA is TGTGCCAGCAGTTCCAAATATGGCAATCCAGCGGGGGCTAGCACAGATACGCAGTATTTT. This sequence encodes CASSSKYGNPAGASTDTQYF.

This clone came up a few times. The CDR3 reads CASSTGAAQHF. Here the CDR3 DNA reads TGTGCCAGCAGTACAGGGGCGGCCCAGCATTTT. This sequence joins TRBV2 and TRBJ1-5; TRBD1 agrees at 7 bases. The CDR3 totals 11 residues. The junction had 3 bases not matched to a gene; V was cut back by 5 bases and J by 11 bases. CDR1 is SNHLY, CDR2 FYNNEI, per germline.

The chain joins TRBV5-1 to TRBJ1-1; 10 bases map to TRBD1. The CDR3 spans 16 residues. The V and J ends lost 2 bases and 0 bases, in that order; junction bases with no gene match: 4. Germline CDR1 SGHRS, CDR2 YFSETQ. This CDR3 is CASSLGQGVLNTEAFF. The CDR3 DNA is TGCGCCAGCAGCTTAGGACAGGGGGTGCTGAACACTGAAGCTTTCTTT.

The CDR3 loop reads CASSLSTGRYEQYF. Written as DNA, the CDR3 is TGTGCCAGCAGTTTGTCGACAGGGCGATACGAGCAGTACTTC. The chain has TRBV28 and TRBJ2-7; 7 nucleotides agree with TRBD1. Germline CDR1 is MDHEN and CDR2 is SYDVKM. The CDR3 spans 14 residues. After removal of 3 bases from V and 4 bases from J, the junction contained 6 bases not matched to a gene.

The chain joins TRBV7-2 to TRBJ2-5; TRBD2 aligns across 11 bases. In germline, CDR1 is SGHTA, CDR2 FQGNSA. The CDR3 runs 14 residues. The V and J ends lost 5 bases and 1 base, in that order; junction bases with no gene match: 0. The chain's CDR3 is CASSGTSGQETQYF. CDR3 coding DNA: TGTGCCAGCAGCGGGACTAGCGGCCAAGAGACCCAGTACTTC.

This chain connects TRBV5-1 to TRBJ2-5, with D unresolved. Germline CDR1 and CDR2: SGHRS and YFSETQ. This CDR3 is 13 amino acids long. V lost 1 base and J lost 3, with 7 bases in between. CDR3 sequence: CASSLLTEETQYF. CDR3 sequence (DNA): TGCGCCAGCAGCTTGCTCACGGAAGAGACCCAGTACTTC.

In this sample, this clone turned up a few times. This chain uses TRBV20-1 with TRBJ2-7, with 7 nucleotides matching TRBD2. This CDR3 is 11 amino acids long. V shed 5 bases and J 5 bases; nucleotides not matched to a gene: 3. Germline V gives CDR1 DFQATT, CDR2 SNEGSKA (reference sequence). The CDR3 loop is CSAGDYHEQYF. The CDR3 nucleotides are TGCAGTGCTGGGGACTATCACGAGCAGTACTTC.